This T cell receptor (beta chain) was retrieved from a study of response to subunit inactivated influenza vaccine. Broader study findings: T cells newly recruited by each seasonal influenza vaccination are few, the authors suggested.

Ten or more counts support this clonotype. Its target is not known. MiXCR was run by TCRdb on the RT-PCR reads, yielding one entry per CDR3 protein. The sample records roughly 500,000 distinct CDR3 sequences, more than 15% being singletons. This clonotype was obtained from a man aged 50 to 69 who received an inactivated influenza vaccine. The sample here was CD4+ T cells sorted from PBMCs, taken roughly 24 months after vaccination.

CDR3 region: CSAPPIGSQETQYF. CDR3 DNA sequence: TGCAGTGCTCCACCCATCGGCAGTCAAGAGACCCAGTACTTC. The V call is TRBV20-1, the J call TRBJ2-5; the D is unclear. The length of the CDR3 is 14 residues. In germline, CDR1 is DFQATT, CDR2 SNEGSKA (reference sequence). The germline V and J ends were trimmed by 5 bases and 2 bases, with 15 bases remaining between them.